The source of this T cell receptor (beta chain) is a study of metastatic and nonmetastatic thyroid tumors. Background on the study: Repertoires from malignant and benign thyroid patients were compared across blood and tumor or nodule tissue. Overall study results and limits: As reported, TCR beta diversity in blood and tumor was significantly higher in malignant thyroid tumors than in benign nodules.

TCRdb re-clonotyped the PCR reads via MiXCR. The sample comprises tens of thousands of clones, just over 35% of which are singletons, and 29% rests with the top ten. Note on this clone: Its antigen remains unknown.

Before thyroid surgery, none of the patients had received any treatment. Germline V gene sequence: CDR1 SGHTA, CDR2 FQGNSA. This CDR3 contains 14 residues. Trimming at V came to 5 bases and at J to 4 bases, leaving 7 bases not matched to a gene. The sequencing sample was made of tumor tissue. This chain links TRBV7-2 with TRBJ1-2; 7 nucleotides line up with TRBD1. This sequence was found in a female donor with papillary thyroid cancer or a benign thyroid nodule (not recorded which). Some clones in this sample may be carry-over from other donors' samples. The CDR3 loop reads CASSRLTGTYGYTF. CDR3 sequence (DNA): TGTGCCAGCAGCCGCCTGACAGGGACCTATGGCTACACCTTC.